This entry describes one TCR beta chain. This clone occurred a few times. The target of this receptor is not known. The sample holds no much larger clone one base away, and base qualities are not on file. The library was obtained by the immunoSEQ multiplex PCR assay. Following the manufacturer's protocol, the hsTCRB Kit was used to amplify rearranged TCR beta chain sequences. TCRB libraries were sequenced on an Illumina MiSeq. From the authors' description of their analysis: The kit vendor's proprietary platform handled demultiplexing, trimming and gene mapping. TCRdb re-hosts the immuneACCESS table, in-frame sequences only. Its copies lack some clones; in the studies checked, an unresolved V gene accounts for under half of them, and the cause for the rest is not known. D and trimming come from the DNA, and the V and J calls and clone size come from that table. This sample holds 35,000 to 45,000 clones; 81% were observed only once. The leading ten clones occupy 9.5% to 13% of the sample.

The data stem from a study of a mutant IDH1 vaccine in newly diagnosed glioma (dated by TCRdb to about 2021). About the investigation overall: Eight vaccinations were administered to patients in weeks 1, 3, 5, 7, 11, 15, 19 and 23, corresponding to visits V03 through V10. Peripheral blood was drawn at six visits: V03 (baseline), V05, V07, V10, V12 and V13. Before enrollment, patients had received standard therapy of radiotherapy alone, temozolomide alone, or radiochemotherapy with temozolomide; most received the combination. The approximately 32 treated patients were roughly 62% male and roughly 40% female, with a mean age of approximately 40 years. In the chemotherapy-containing groups, vaccination started alongside temozolomide cycles, whereas in patients who had radiotherapy alone it started 4-6 weeks after radiotherapy. Longitudinal TCRB deep sequencing was done for 25 to 30 treated patients, wherever samples were available for exploratory analyses. The study at large found these results: Selection of PBMC samples for TCRB deep sequencing was based on availability. No apparent relationship was observed between pseudoprogression and alterations in the top peripheral T cell clonotypes detected by TCRB sequencing. According to the authors, sample limitations meant that analyses of patient blood samples could not be reproduced. Immune responses induced by the vaccine were seen in around 93% of patients across multiple MHC alleles.

V is cut by 5 bases and J by 3 bases, and the space between the germline ends is 14 bases. From the cysteine through the phenylalanine, the CDR3 covers 14 amino acids. Just CDR3 DNA is preserved here, 42 bases in frame from base 1. Reading the germline V gene gives CDR1 SGHTA and CDR2 FQGNSA. The sample's time point, from its label and the paper: week 5, during vaccination. A 20-mer mutant IDH1 peptide at 300 micrograms in Montanide made up each vaccine dose, which was injected subcutaneously together with topical imiquimod. All donors had newly diagnosed IDH1-mutant astrocytomas of WHO grade 3 or 4 that showed loss of nuclear ATRX. The samples were drawn from NOA16, a multicentre, single-arm, open-label phase I trial in Germany that tested a mutant IDH1 peptide vaccine in humans for the first time. The DNeasy Blood and Tissue Kit was used to extract genomic DNA from EDTA blood for TCRB sequencing.

This material consisted of PBMCs, taken from a glioma patient whose treatment included an IDH1 peptide vaccine. The rearranged chain carries TRBV7-2 and TRBJ2-7; the D segment could be TRBD2, given 6 matching bases. This TCR derives from a man aged 45-65 years with glioma. The DNA reads as follows: TGTGCCAGCAGCCCTTTGGGACTCAACTACGAGCAGTACTTC. This is translated as CASSPLGLNYEQYF.